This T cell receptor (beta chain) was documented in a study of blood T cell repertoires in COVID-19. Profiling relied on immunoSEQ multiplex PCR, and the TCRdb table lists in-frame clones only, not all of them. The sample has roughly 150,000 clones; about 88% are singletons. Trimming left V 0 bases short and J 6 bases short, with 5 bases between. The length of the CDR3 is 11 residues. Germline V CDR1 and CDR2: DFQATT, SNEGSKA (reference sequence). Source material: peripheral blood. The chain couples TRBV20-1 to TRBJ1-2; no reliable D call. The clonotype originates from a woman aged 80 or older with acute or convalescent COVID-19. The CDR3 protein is CSARERDGYTF. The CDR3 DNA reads TGCAGTGCTAGAGAGCGGGATGGCTACACCTTC.